The rows below give T cell receptor beta chains drawn from one sample of a study of blood T cell repertoires in COVID-19. TCRdb's copy holds only in-frame clones and misses some; the assay was immunoSEQ multiplex PCR. There are 70,000 to 100,000 clones in the sample; almost 90% occur only once, and roughly 7.4% lies in the top ten. The sample was peripheral blood. The receptors here all came from a woman in her 70s with acute or convalescent COVID-19. Both conserved end residues are trimmed from each CDR3. Each record gives: V gene, J gene, CDR3 protein.

TRBV15,TRBJ1-2,ATSISGTGAYGYT
TRBV11-2,TRBJ2-5,ASSPGLAGEQETQY
TRBV6-6,TRBJ1-6,ASTITGPVGKSPLH
TRBV30,TRBJ1-5,AWSSGTDKRSNQPQH
TRBV6-2/TRBV6-3,TRBJ2-2,ASSSETGFSSGELF
TRBV27,TRBJ2-1,ASSGGLLVESYNEQF
TRBV30,TRBJ2-3,AWNRLADQIGDTQY
TRBV9,TRBJ2-7,ASSVAPQRGAGHEQY
TRBV3-1/TRBV3-2,TRBJ2-7,ASSQRTGDGEQY
TRBV4-1,TRBJ2-5,ASSPTRQGALETQY
TRBV28,TRBJ2-7,ASSLGTSGSQY
TRBV6-6,TRBJ2-1,ASSQDGTYNEQF
TRBV6-5,TRBJ1-2,ASSPDRGGYGYT
TRBV4-1,TRBJ2-7,ASSQTLRQQREQY
TRBV7-3,TRBJ2-1,ASSSIAGSSYNEQF
TRBV10-1,TRBJ2-5,ASSESRGQGARETQY
TRBV6-5,TRBJ2-2,ASSYQGNPTGELF
TRBV3-1/TRBV3-2,TRBJ2-5,ASSHVGQGGETQY
TRBV5-1,TRBJ1-2,ASSSGTGGGYGYT
TRBV18,TRBJ2-2,ASSPLGQARPGELF
TRBV5-4,TRBJ2-7,ASSKPGQIYEQY
TRBV5-1,TRBJ2-1,ASSSGLSVNEQF
TRBV30,TRBJ1-1,AWSGGLDTEAF
TRBV7-2,TRBJ2-5,ASSLARTFRGETQY
TRBV27,TRBJ2-1,ASSLYSPNEQF
TRBV5-1,TRBJ1-6,ASSLASREDYNSPLH
TRBV27,TRBJ2-7,ASSLGTRIVYEQY
TRBV5-6,TRBJ2-7,ASSTTYRTDSYEQY
TRBV7-8,TRBJ2-7,ASSLIPPEGYEQY
TRBV11-2,TRBJ1-3,ASSGRDRGAGNTIY
TRBV5-1,TRBJ1-3,ASSVGQGVHGNTIY
TRBV7-3,TRBJ1-1,ASSLMGGGTEAF
TRBV5-1,TRBJ2-1,ASSQLAGTFNEQF
TRBV9,TRBJ2-7,ASSVGAATSYEQY
TRBV9,TRBJ2-3,ASSAGRLADTTDTQY
TRBV6-2/TRBV6-3,TRBJ2-1,ASSKPTGGVSNEQF
TRBV6-1,TRBJ1-4,ASSERGGPATNEKLF
TRBV19,TRBJ1-4,ASSRGTGQGWKLF
TRBV7-7,TRBJ2-5,ASSATRSQETQY
TRBV5-4,TRBJ1-6,ASSSSTGILNSPLH
TRBV6-1,TRBJ1-5,ASSGGWTGSNQPQH
TRBV28,TRBJ1-5,ASSFADRLNQPQH
TRBV6-5,TRBJ1-1,ASRGQGILNTEAF